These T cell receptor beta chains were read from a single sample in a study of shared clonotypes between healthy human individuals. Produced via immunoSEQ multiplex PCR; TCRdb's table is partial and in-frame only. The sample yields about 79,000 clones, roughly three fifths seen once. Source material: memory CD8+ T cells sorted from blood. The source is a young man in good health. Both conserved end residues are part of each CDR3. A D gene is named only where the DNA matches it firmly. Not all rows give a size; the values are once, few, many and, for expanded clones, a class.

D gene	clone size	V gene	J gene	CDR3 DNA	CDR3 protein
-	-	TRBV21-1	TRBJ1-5	TGTGCCAGCAGCAAGCCCGATTGGGACAACCCCAGGCATCAGCCCCAGCATTTT	CASSKPDWDNPRHQPQHF
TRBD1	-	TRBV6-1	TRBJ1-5	TGTGCCAGCAGCGAGACAGGGTATCAGCCCCAGCATTTT	CASSETGYQPQHF
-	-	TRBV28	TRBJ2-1	TGTGCCAGCAGTTTCCTCTGGGCAGACTCCTACAATGAGCAGTTCTTC	CASSFLWADSYNEQFF
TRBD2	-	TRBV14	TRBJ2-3	TGTGCCAGCAGTGTTTGGGGACTAGCGGGATCACAGACGCAGTATTTT	CASSVWGLAGSQTQYF
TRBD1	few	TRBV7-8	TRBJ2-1	TGTGCCAGCAGCTTAGTCGCAGGGGGCGCTTCCGATGAGCAGTTCTTC	CASSLVAGGASDEQFF
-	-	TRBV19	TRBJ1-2	TGTGCCAGTAGTATACGGTCAGGGAATTCTAACTATGGCTACACCTTC	CASSIRSGNSNYGYTF
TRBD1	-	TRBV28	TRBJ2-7	TGTGCCAGCAGTTTTCACAGGGGGCTTTACGAGCAGTACTTC	CASSFHRGLYEQYF
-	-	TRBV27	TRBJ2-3	TGTGCCAGCAGTTTTTCGAGTGTAAATCCCCGCACAGATACGCAGTATTTT	CASSFSSVNPRTDTQYF
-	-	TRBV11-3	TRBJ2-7	TGTGCCAGCAGCTTGACGAGGAGCTCCTACGAGCAGTACTTC	CASSLTRSSYEQYF
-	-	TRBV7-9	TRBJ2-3	TGTGCCAGCAGCCGTGGGCCTAGCCCGCAGTATTTT	CASSRGPSPQYF
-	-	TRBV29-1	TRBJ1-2	TGCAGCGTTGAAGATCCGGGCCGAGGCTATGGCTACACCTTC	CSVEDPGRGYGYTF
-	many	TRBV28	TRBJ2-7	TGTGCCAGCAGCTCGGGGACTTCCTACGAGCAGTACTTC	CASSSGTSYEQYF
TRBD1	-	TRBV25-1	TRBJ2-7	TGTGCCAGCAGTGAGCTACCCCGGGACAGGGGCTTCCACGAGCAGTACTTC	CASSELPRDRGFHEQYF
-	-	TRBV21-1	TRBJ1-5	TGTGCCAGCAAGCCTACGAGGGCGAGGCAGCCCCAGCATTTT	CASKPTRARQPQHF
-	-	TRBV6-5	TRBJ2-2	TGTGCCAGCAGTTACTCCGCAGGGTACGGGGAGCTGTTTTTT	CASSYSAGYGELFF
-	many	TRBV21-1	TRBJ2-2	TGTGCCAGCAGCTTGTGGACTAGTCCCACCGGGGAGCTGTTTTTT	CASSLWTSPTGELFF
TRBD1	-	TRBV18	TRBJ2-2	TGTGCCAGCTCAACATTGGGACAGGGGAGTCCGAACACCGGGGAGCTGTTTTTT	CASSTLGQGSPNTGELFF
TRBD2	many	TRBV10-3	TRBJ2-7	TGTGCCATCAGCCCTCAAGGGCGGGAGGGCCTATACGAGCAGTACTTC	CAISPQGREGLYEQYF
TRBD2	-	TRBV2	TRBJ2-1	TGTGCCAGCAGTGAAGGACTGACTAGCGGGAGAACTCGCACCTACAATGAGCAGTTCTTC	CASSEGLTSGRTRTYNEQFF
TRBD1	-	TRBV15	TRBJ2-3	TGTGCCACCAGCCTCCCCACAGGGGTTGCCACAGATACGCAGTATTTT	CATSLPTGVATDTQYF
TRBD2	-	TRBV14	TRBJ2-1	TGTGCCAGCAGCCACAGACTAGCGACATACAATGAGCAGTTCTTC	CASSHRLATYNEQFF
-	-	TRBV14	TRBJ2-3	TGTGCCAGCAGCAGGGCAAAAGGGCGGGGTGTCACAGATACGCAGTATTTT	CASSRAKGRGVTDTQYF
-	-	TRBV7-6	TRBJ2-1	TGTGCCAGCTCCGTACTAGCCCTGGCGAATGAGCAGTTCTTC	CASSVLALANEQFF
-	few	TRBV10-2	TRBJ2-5	TGCGCCAGCAGTGAGTTATTTAGACTCGACCAAGAGACCCAGTACTTC	CASSELFRLDQETQYF
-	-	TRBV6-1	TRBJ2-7	TGTGCCAGCAGCGACCGTGGGGGGCCCTACGAGCAGTACTTC	CASSDRGGPYEQYF
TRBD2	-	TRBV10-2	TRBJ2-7	TGCGCCAGCAGTCAGACTAGCGGGAGAAGCTCCTACGAGCAGTACTTC	CASSQTSGRSSYEQYF
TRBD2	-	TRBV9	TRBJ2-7	TGTGCCAGCAGCCCACCGGGGGGATCGCACGAGCAGTACTTC	CASSPPGGSHEQYF
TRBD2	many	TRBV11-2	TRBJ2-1	TGTGCCAGCAGCGCAACGGGACTAGCGGGTGACAATGAGCAGTTCTTC	CASSATGLAGDNEQFF
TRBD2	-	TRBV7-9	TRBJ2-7	TGTGCCAGCAGCGCGACTAGCGGCCTCTACGAGCAGTACTTC	CASSATSGLYEQYF
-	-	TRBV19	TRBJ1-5	TGTGCCGCCGGTCTCGAAGGGGATTTT	CAAGLEGDF
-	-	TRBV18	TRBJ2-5	TGTGCCAGCTCACCGTACCAAGAGACCCAGTACTTC	CASSPYQETQYF